This TCR beta chain was obtained from a study of T cells in Graves' hyperthyroidism and ophthalmopathy. General observations from the study: Prediction of ophthalmopathy progression came a median roughly 7.1 months pre-onset. Most thyroid clonotypes that were expanded above 0.001 also turned up in blood.

This clonotype was observed many times. Its antigen is undetermined. Amplified regions were TCR beta CDR3 sequences from RNA transcripts. HTBI primers drove first-round RT-PCR of the TCR CDR3. TCRdb reprocessed the multiplex PCR reads with MiXCR, giving one entry per CDR3 protein. This table has some 270,000 distinct CDR3 sequences, around 13% appearing once. Deletions cut 0 bases from V and 7 bases from J, with 13 bases between. The germline V gene has CDR1 LGHDT and CDR2 YNNKEL (reference sequence). This CDR3 is 15 amino acids long. Graves' hyperthyroidism showing no ophthalmopathy progression within 18 months was considered stable.

Sequenced input: blood. The origin of this receptor is a woman aged 40 to 49 with Graves' hyperthyroidism. The chain recombines TRBV3-1 with TRBJ2-1; D is perhaps TRBD2 (5 bases). CDR3 sequence reads: CASSQDPGNGNEQFF. DNA of the CDR3: TGTGCCAGCAGCCAAGACCCCGGGAACGGGAATGAGCAGTTCTTC.